This TCR beta chain emerged from a study of regulatory T cells in long-lasting Graves disease. There are many counts of this clonotype. Its antigen is not known. Time point noted: newly diagnosed GD, antithyroid drugs for less than 3 months. Extracted RNA from PBMCs served as the source of the TCR library. For TCR beta, libraries came from iRepertoire HTBI primers and Arm-PCR of CDR3 regions. A single record per CDR3 protein comes from TCRdb applying MiXCR to the multiplex PCR reads. This table has about 220,000 distinct CDR3 sequences, approximately 20% appearing once. Findings and caveats of the study: Among persistent patients, a larger number of public clonotypes were shared (over 2,500) than among newly diagnosed patients (about 970).

CDR1 is DFQATT, CDR2 SNEGSKA, per germline (reference sequence). The CDR3 contains 12 residues. With 2 bases removed from V and 4 bases from J, the gap between germline ends came to 9 bases. The chain uses TRBV20-1 and TRBJ2-7; D not resolved. The clonotype originates from a female donor with Graves disease. This specimen was peripheral blood mononuclear cells (PBMCs), taken at new diagnosis, from a patient treated with antithyroid drugs. The CDR3 coding sequence is TGCAGTGCTAGACCTAAAGAATACGAGCAGTACTTC. Amino acids: CSARPKEYEQYF.